Shown below are 8 T cell receptor beta chains from a single sample sequenced in a study of T cell responses to AZD1222 COVID-19 vaccine. Sequenced by immunoSEQ multiplex PCR; TCRdb stores in-frame clones only, minus some. Among 100,000 to 150,000 clones listed, roughly nine tenths were seen once. Source: peripheral blood, taken on day 0 of AZD1222 vaccination. The receptors derive from an adult in good health.

The rearrangement uses TRBV30 and TRBJ1-2, with D perhaps matching TRBD1 (5 bases). Trimming left V 5 bases short and J 5 bases short, with 15 bases between. Germline values: CDR1 GTSNPN, CDR2 SVGIG (reference sequence). This CDR3 is built from 13 residues. CDR3 region: CAWCRDGAYGYTF. CDR3 bases: TGTGCCTGGTGTAGGGACGGTGCATATGGCTACACCTTC.

V gene TRBV4-1 combines with J gene TRBJ1-3; D remains ambiguous. There are 17 residues in the CDR3. With 0 bases removed from V and 3 bases from J, the gap between germline ends came to 15 bases. Germline lookup yields CDR1 MGHRA and CDR2 YSYEKL. CDR3 protein: CASSQDGVVEFGNTIYF. CDR3 DNA sequence: TGCGCCAGCAGCCAAGATGGGGTCGTAGAGTTTGGAAACACCATATATTTT.

The chain recombines TRBV7-3 with TRBJ2-2; no clear D. V dropped 5 bases and J dropped 3 bases, with 13 bases sitting between them. The germline V gene encodes CDR1 SGHTA and CDR2 FQGTGA. CDR3 length: 15 residues. The CDR3 DNA reads as TGTGCCAGCAGCCCATCCGGGTGGGACACCGGGGAGCTGTTTTTT. This translates into CASSPSGWDTGELFF.

This chain links TRBV18 with TRBJ1-1; possible D gene TRBD1, 6 bases. The CDR3 is 13 residues long. V gave up 5 bases and J gave up 1 base, with 8 bases separating them. The germline V gene encodes CDR1 KGHSH and CDR2 LQKENI. CDR3 in DNA: TGTGCCAGCTCAACAGGGCAGAACACTGAAGCTTTCTTT. Its translation: CASSTGQNTEAFF.

The rearrangement uses TRBV6-5 and TRBJ1-2, with D tentatively TRBD1 (5 bases). The CDR3 has 15 residues. CDR1 MNHEY and CDR2 SVGAGI come from the germline V gene. V lost 0 bases and J lost 5, with 13 bases in between. The CDR3 here is CASSYSMPGPYGYTF. The CDR3 DNA reads as TGTGCCAGCAGTTACTCTATGCCAGGGCCATATGGCTACACCTTC.

The V and J genes are TRBV7-2 and TRBJ1-5; TRBD1 matches 9 bases. CDR3 size: 18 residues. V lost 1 base to trimming and J lost 4 bases; unmatched junction nucleotides: 11. CDR1 is SGHTA and CDR2 is FQGNSA in the germline V gene. The CDR3 here is CASSLGVGTGSFNQPQHF. The CDR3 coding sequence is TGTGCCAGCAGCTTAGGGGTTGGGACAGGGAGTTTTAATCAGCCCCAGCATTTT.

The chain has TRBV5-6 and TRBJ1-1; D unclear. V was pared by 4 bases and J by 7 bases, with 14 bases between. Germline CDR1 is SGHDT and CDR2 is YYEEEE. This CDR3 is built from 13 residues. The CDR3: CASSPQAGVEAFF. The DNA of the CDR3 is TGTGCCAGCAGCCCTCAGGCGGGTGTTGAAGCTTTCTTT.

This chain connects TRBV5-1 to TRBJ2-7; D is possibly TRBD1 or TRBD2 (6 bases each). This CDR3 is built from 14 residues. Trimming pared 0 bases from V and 2 bases from J, leaving 9 bases between. Germline CDR1 is SGHRS and CDR2 is YFSETQ. The CDR3 coding sequence is TGCGCCAGCAGCTTGGGAGGGGGGCCCTACGAGCAGTACTTC. It translates to CASSLGGGPYEQYF.